One and the same sample provided the 5 T cell receptor beta chains below, sequenced in a study of T and B cells in COVID-19 patients. Multiplex PCR with BIOMED2 TRB-A/B primer pools amplified TRB rearrangements. MiXCR, applied by TCRdb to the multiplex PCR reads, yields one record per CDR3 protein. This table holds about 21,000 distinct CDR3 sequences, about a third found once. Each TRB amplification used roughly 220-550 ng of genomic DNA from blood. Sequencing was carried out using blood. These receptor sequences come from a human donor who had recovered from COVID-19.

The chain uses TRBV6-5 and TRBJ1-5, with D possibly being TRBD1 (5 bases). Germline CDR1 is MNHEY and CDR2 is SVGAGI. V was cut by 5 bases and J by 0 bases, with 11 bases left in between. CDR3 length: 15 residues. This CDR3 is CASSLTDYSNQPQHF. CDR3 DNA: TGTGCCAGCAGTCTGACAGATTATAGCAATCAGCCCCAGCATTTT.

This clonotype was counted between two and nine times. The chain employs TRBV7-6 and TRBJ2-7, with D perhaps matching TRBD1 (6 bases). V gave up 1 base and J gave up 0 bases, with 7 bases separating them. Germline V gene sequence: CDR1 SGHVS, CDR2 FNYEAQ. There are 14 residues in the CDR3. The CDR3 loop reads CASSLGTDSYEQYF. CDR3 bases: TGTGCCAGCAGCTTAGGGACAGACTCCTACGAGCAGTACTTC.

This clonotype was counted many times. The J gene is TRBJ2-2, the V gene TRBV30, with 7 nucleotides matching TRBD2. This CDR3 region has 13 residues. Germline V gene sequence: CDR1 GTSNPN, CDR2 SVGIG (reference sequence). With 5 bases clipped from V and 5 bases from J, the junction kept 5 bases outside the gene matches. CDR3 residues: CAWGMGGTGELFF. CDR3 sequence (DNA): TGTGCCTGGGGGATGGGGGGGACCGGGGAGCTGTTTTTT. The full variable domain, with the rest looked up from reference TRBV30 and TRBJ2-2, is SQTIHQWPATLVQPVGSPLSLECTVEGTSNPNLYWYRQAAGRGLQLLFYSVGIGQISSEVPQNLSASRPQDRQFILSSKKLLLSDSGFYLCAWGMGGTGELFFGEGSRLTVL.

In its sample, this clonotype is medium-sized (0.01 to 0.1%). J is TRBJ1-3 and V is TRBV29-1; TRBD1 is a possible D gene (6 bases). CDR3 length equals 13 residues. Trimming took 3 bases from V and 2 from J, leaving 8 bases between them. The V gene's germline CDR1 is SQVTM and CDR2 ANQGSEA. This chain's CDR3 is CSVDGGPGNTIYF. As DNA, the CDR3 is TGCAGCGTTGATGGGGGGCCTGGAAACACCATATATTTT.

J is TRBJ2-1 and V is TRBV2; 10 bases line up with TRBD1. Germline V CDR1 and CDR2: SNHLY, FYNNEI. The CDR3 is 14 residues long. V lost 6 bases and J lost 4; bases outside the gene matches: 3. CDR3 bases: TGTGCCAGCAGCGGACAGGGGGATTACAATGAGCAGTTCTTC. Translating gives CASSGQGDYNEQFF.